This entry lists 30 T cell receptor beta chains sequenced from one sample in a study of molecular identifiers for immune sequencing clone quantification (dated 2018 in TCRdb). Library prep was done by PCR. Sequencing instrument: Illumina HiSeq 4000. TCRdb reran the public reads through fastp at Q25 and MiXCR, keeping productive beta chains. Identical CDR3 proteins give one entry, which carries the most common genes and DNA. Counted in this sample were roughly 320,000 distinct CDR3 sequences; 20% to 25% of them appeared once. The ten largest clones take up approximately 0.8% of the sample. Input material: naive CD8+ T cells from blood, with Jurkat cell RNA spiked in. The cell subset or site label, read with the paper, signifies: FACS-sorted CD8+CD4-CCR7+CD45RA+ naive T cells. All receptors derive from a human donor in good health. Some libraries in this study had Jurkat cell RNA spiked in.

There are many counts of this clonotype. The chain links TRBV4-3 to TRBJ2-7; 9 positions match TRBD2. Unmatched junction bases numbered 4, after V lost 1 base and J lost 3 bases. Germline V gives CDR1 LGHNA, CDR2 YSLEER. This CDR3 has 15 amino acids. The CDR3 bases are TGCGCCAGCAGCCAAGCACGGACTAGCGTCTACGAGCAGTACTTC. Translation: CASSQARTSVYEQYF.

This clonotype was found many times. This chain links TRBV5-4 with TRBJ2-2; TRBD2 matches at 11 bases. The CDR3 has 19 amino acids. Germline V gives CDR1 SGHNT, CDR2 YYREEE (reference sequence). V was clipped by 4 bases and J by 5 bases; unmatched bases: 16. Here the CDR3 reads CASSAAFSSGGAGTGELFF. CDR3 DNA: TGTGCCAGCAGCGCCGCCTTCAGTAGCGGGGGGGCCGGTACCGGGGAGCTGTTTTTT.

This clonotype was counted many times. This chain links TRBV4-1 with TRBJ1-5, with D possibly TRBD1 on 5 matching bases. The germline gives CDR1 MGHRA, CDR2 YSYEKL. The CDR3 covers 16 residues. V was shortened by 4 bases and J by 7 bases, with 20 bases between the two germline ends. CDR3 amino acids: CASSPGERQYVQPQHF. DNA of the CDR3: TGCGCCAGCAGCCCCGGGGAGAGACAGTATGTGCAGCCCCAGCATTTT.

This clonotype has only one observation. A read error may explain this, as a much larger clone is one base away. The chain joins TRBV12-3 or TRBV12-4 to TRBJ2-2; 7 nucleotides match TRBD1. This CDR3 spans 14 amino acids. CDR3 sequence reads: CASTGTVNTGELLF. The CDR3 DNA is TGTGCCAGCACTGGGACAGTGAACACCGGGGAGCTGCTTTTT.

This clonotype was recorded many times. The CDR3 here is CATGGHEQYF. The CDR3 DNA is TGTGCCACCGGGGGGCACGAGCAGTACTTC. The chain is built from TRBV6-2 or TRBV6-3 and TRBJ2-7, with TRBD2 as a possible D gene (7 bases). The V gene lost 10 bases and the J gene lost 5 bases, with 9 bases spanning the gap. The length of the CDR3 is 10 residues. The germline V gene has CDR1 MNHEY and CDR2 SVGEGT.

Note on this clonotype: Being one base from a much bigger clone, this may be a read error. This rearrangement joins TRBV4-1 to TRBJ2-7; no clear D gene. The germline CDR1 and CDR2 sequences are MGHRA and YSYEKL. The CDR3 covers 15 residues. The CDR3 is CASSQRHSNSYERYF. The CDR3 DNA is TGCGCCAGCAGCCAGCGGCACAGTAACTCCTACGAGCGGTACTTC.

This clonotype has ten or more counts. V and J are TRBV6-5 and TRBJ2-7; possibly TRBD1 for D (6 bases). CDR3 length: 14 amino acids. Germline V CDR1 and CDR2: MNHEY, SVGAGI. V was clipped by 2 bases and J by 3 bases, with 11 bases between them. DNA for the CDR3: TGTGCCAGCAGTTACAAGACAGGATACTACGAGCAGTACTTC. Its translation: CASSYKTGYYEQYF.

This clonotype was detected many times. The gene calls are TRBV13 and TRBJ1-1; TRBD1 might be the D (6 bases). V lost 3 bases to trimming and J lost 1 base, with 12 bases between them. The CDR3 extends over 15 amino acids. CDR1 and CDR2 from the germline V gene are PRHDT and FYEKMQ (reference sequence). CDR3 amino acids: CASSFTGSRNTEAFF. The CDR3 DNA reads as TGTGCCAGCAGCTTCACAGGGAGTCGGAACACTGAAGCTTTCTTT. The whole variable domain, filled in from reference TRBV13 and TRBJ1-1, reads AAGVIQSPRHLIKEKRETATLKCYPIPRHDTVYWYQQGPGQDPQFLISFYEKMQSDKGSIPDRFSAQQFSDYHSELNMSSLELGDSALYFCASSFTGSRNTEAFFGQGTRLTVV.

This clonotype was detected many times. For the CDR3, the DNA is TGTGCCAGCAGGTTCGGGGCAGGGGGCCAAGAGACCCAGTACTTC. Translation gives CASRFGAGGQETQYF. J is TRBJ2-5 and V is TRBV7-6, with 7 bases that match TRBD1. The CDR3 covers 15 residues. Losses at the gene ends were 6 bases for V and 1 base for J; bases not matched to a gene: 8. Germline V gene lookup returns CDR1 SGHVS and CDR2 FNYEAQ.

This clonotype was seen many times. The J gene is TRBJ2-2, the V gene TRBV27, with 9 bases aligning to TRBD2. V was clipped by 3 bases and J by 9 bases; unmatched bases: 8. Germline-derived CDR1 and CDR2 are MNHEY and SMNVEV (reference sequence). The CDR3 loop spans 15 amino acids. The CDR3 loop is CASSLSGGPARELFF. The CDR3 DNA follows: TGTGCCAGCAGTTTGAGCGGGGGGCCCGCCCGGGAGCTGTTTTTT.

The chain joins TRBV4-3 to TRBJ1-2; 7 nucleotides line up with TRBD1. Germline V CDR1 and CDR2: LGHNA, YSLEER. With 5 bases clipped from V and 0 bases from J, the junction kept 15 bases outside the gene matches. The CDR3 has 18 amino acids. CDR3 sequence: CASSGRRQGIFSNYGYTF. CDR3 sequence (DNA): TGCGCCAGCAGCGGAAGGCGACAGGGCATCTTTTCTAACTATGGCTACACCTTC.

This clonotype came up many times. The chain combines TRBV12-3 or TRBV12-4 with TRBJ2-3, with D perhaps matching TRBD1 (6 bases). The CDR3 contains 16 residues. The V gene lost 5 bases and the J gene lost 0 bases, with 15 bases spanning the gap. CDR3 in amino acids: CASSPWDKASTDTQYF. CDR3 bases: TGTGCCAGCAGTCCCTGGGACAAAGCTAGCACAGATACGCAGTATTTT.

In regard to this clonotype: One base away lies a much larger clone, so this may be a sequencing read error. The chain is built from TRBV29-1 and TRBJ1-2; D possibly corresponds to TRBD1 (5 bases). Between the trimmed V and J ends, which lost 4 bases and 4 bases, there was a span of 7 bases. CDR3 length: 11 residues. The germline V gene encodes CDR1 SQVTM and CDR2 ANQGSEA. The CDR3 sequence: CSVGQGYGYTF. The CDR3, as DNA: TGCAGCGTTGGTCAGGGCTATGGCTACACCTTC.

This clonotype occurred many times. This chain uses TRBV9 with TRBJ1-3; 12 nucleotides agree with TRBD1. The CDR3 is made up of 17 amino acids. The germline gives CDR1 SGDLS, CDR2 YYNGEE. The junction had 11 bases not matched to a gene; V was cut back by 4 bases and J by 6 bases. CDR3 sequence: CASSSPKGTGGINTIYF. CDR3 coding DNA: TGTGCCAGCAGCTCGCCGAAGGGGACAGGGGGCATAAACACCATATATTTT.

This clonotype was seen many times. The chain has TRBV27 and TRBJ2-3; possibly TRBD2 for D (6 bases). The CDR3 runs 14 residues. Trimming shortened V by 3 bases and J by 2 bases, and 9 bases separated the two germline ends. The V gene's germline CDR1 is MNHEY and CDR2 SMNVEV (reference sequence). The CDR3 spells CASSFGGFTDTQYF. The CDR3 DNA follows: TGTGCCAGCAGTTTCGGGGGATTCACAGATACGCAGTATTTT.

A note on this clonotype: A read error is possible here, since a much larger clone lies one base away. The chain joins TRBV6-6 to TRBJ2-7; D perhaps matches TRBD2 (5 bases). The germline V gene has CDR1 MNHNY and CDR2 SVGAGI (reference sequence). CDR3 size: 13 residues. The CDR3: CASSLLARDEQHF. The CDR3 region has the DNA TGTGCCAGCAGTTTACTGGCGAGGGATGAGCAGCACTTC.

This chain links TRBV12-3 or TRBV12-4 with TRBJ2-5, with D possibly matching TRBD1 (7 bases). The V end was cut by 6 bases, the J end by 4 bases, with 18 bases between. The CDR3 runs 15 residues. CDR3 bases: TGTGCCAGCAGCCCACCGGGGGCAGGGGGAGAGACCCAGTACTTC. Amino acid sequence: CASSPPGAGGETQYF.

In its sample, this clonotype was seen many times. For the CDR3, the DNA is TGTGCCAGCAGCCCCCGGACGGAGAACACTGAAGCTTTCTTT. It translates to CASSPRTENTEAFF. The rearrangement joins TRBV5-6 to TRBJ1-1; D is ambiguous. Per the germline V gene, CDR1 is SGHDT and CDR2 is YYEEEE. Trimming removed 4 bases at V and 1 base at J, with 11 bases between. This CDR3 contains 14 residues.

This clonotype appeared many times. The CDR3, as DNA: TGTGCCAGCAGAACCACGGTCGGGGGGTTGTACACTGAAGCTTTCTTT. This translates into CASRTTVGGLYTEAFF. The chain joins TRBV7-9 to TRBJ1-1; weak D call: TRBD1 (5 bases). V gave up 6 bases and J gave up 3 bases, with 20 bases separating them. CDR3 size: 16 residues. Germline V gene data show CDR1 as SEHNR and CDR2 as FQNEAQ (reference sequence).

Only a few counts were recorded for this clonotype. This chain links TRBV13 with TRBJ2-1; D perhaps matches TRBD2 (5 bases). Germline values: CDR1 PRHDT, CDR2 FYEKMQ (reference sequence). The CDR3 consists of 16 residues. Between the trimmed V and J ends, which lost 5 bases and 0 bases, there was a span of 14 bases. The CDR3 DNA follows: TGTGCCAGCAGCCCGCCGGCGGGCAGCTCCTACAATGAGCAGTTCTTC. It specifies CASSPPAGSSYNEQFF.

This clonotype was seen at least ten times. The chain employs TRBV4-3 and TRBJ2-7, with D possibly matching TRBD2 (6 bases). V was trimmed by 1 base and J by 3 bases, leaving 10 bases between them. The CDR3 length is 14 residues. The germline V gene encodes CDR1 LGHNA and CDR2 YSLEER. DNA for the CDR3: TGCGCCAGCAGCCAAGCAACAGCGGGCTACGAGCAGTACTTC. Its translation: CASSQATAGYEQYF.

This clonotype appeared many times. The V call is TRBV5-5, the J call TRBJ1-1; unclear D gene. Germline V gives CDR1 SGHKS, CDR2 YYEKEE (reference sequence). CDR3 length equals 15 residues. V lost 2 bases, J lost 0 bases, and 11 bases lay in between. CDR3 residues: CASSFSGTLNTEAFF. DNA of the CDR3: TGTGCCAGCAGCTTTTCAGGCACTTTGAACACTGAAGCTTTCTTT.

This clonotype was picked up many times. This chain connects TRBV30 to TRBJ2-4; D uncertain. The V gene lost 5 bases and the J gene lost 0 bases, with 11 bases spanning the gap. This CDR3 is 14 amino acids long. Germline CDR1 and CDR2: GTSNPN and SVGIG (reference sequence). CDR3: CAWDGELAKNIQYF. CDR3 nucleotides: TGTGCCTGGGACGGAGAATTAGCCAAAAACATTCAGTACTTC.

The CDR3 nucleotides read TGCGCCAGCAGCCAAGATCGGTCCCAGGGGGCCTACGAGCAGTACTTC. Protein: CASSQDRSQGAYEQYF. This sequence joins TRBV4-3 and TRBJ2-7, with 7 bases that match TRBD1. CDR1 is LGHNA, CDR2 YSLEER, per germline. CDR3 length: 16 residues. The V segment lost 0 bases and the J segment 2 bases; nucleotides outside the gene matches: 7.

This clonotype was picked up many times. J is TRBJ2-2 and V is TRBV5-4, with D perhaps matching TRBD1 or TRBD2 (5 bases each). CDR3 length: 13 amino acids. CDR1 is SGHNT, CDR2 YYREEE, per germline (reference sequence). V was pared by 9 bases and J by 0 bases, with 9 bases between. In nucleotides, the CDR3 is TGTGCCACACGAGGGGCGAACACCGGGGAGCTGTTTTTT. It codes for CATRGANTGELFF.

The V call is TRBV7-9, the J call TRBJ2-7; 9 bases match TRBD1. This CDR3 contains 14 residues. J gave up 5 bases and V 5 bases, and 7 bases lay outside the gene matches. Germline CDR1 SEHNR, CDR2 FQNEAQ (reference sequence). The CDR3 DNA follows: TGTGCCAGCAGCCCTTGGGACAGGGCTAACGAGCAGTACTTC. Its translation is CASSPWDRANEQYF.

This clonotype was counted between two and nine times. The rearrangement joins TRBV4-3 to TRBJ1-5; D is undetermined. Germline CDR1 and CDR2: LGHNA and YSLEER. With 3 bases removed from V and 4 bases from J, the gap between germline ends came to 7 bases. The CDR3 has 13 amino acids. CDR3 in amino acids: CASSQDGNQPQHF. As DNA, the CDR3 is TGCGCCAGCAGCCAGGACGGTAATCAGCCCCAGCATTTT.

This clonotype came up many times. The chain has TRBV28 and TRBJ2-7, with D uncertain. Germline V gene data show CDR1 as MDHEN and CDR2 as SYDVKM. Trimming removed 6 bases from V and 3 bases from J, with 6 bases in between. The CDR3 length is 11 residues. CDR3 amino acids: CASSRIYEQYF. The CDR3 region has the DNA TGTGCCAGCAGCCGAATCTACGAGCAGTACTTC.

This chain joins TRBV3-1 and TRBJ1-5, with D perhaps TRBD1 (6 bases). Germline loops: CDR1 LGHDT, CDR2 YNNKEL (reference sequence). The CDR3 runs 18 residues. Between the trimmed V and J ends, which lost 1 base and 1 base, there was a span of 17 bases. The CDR3 here is CASSQAGESSVSNQPQHF. The CDR3 DNA reads as TGTGCCAGCAGCCAAGCAGGGGAGAGTAGCGTAAGCAATCAGCCCCAGCATTTT.

This clonotype was detected only once. Given a much more abundant clone one base away, this may be a read error. The J gene is TRBJ2-5, the V gene TRBV7-9; D may be TRBD1 (5 bases). V was pared by 8 bases and J by 5 bases, with 21 bases between. Germline CDR1 reads SEHNR; CDR2 reads FQNEAQ (reference sequence). CDR3 length: 15 residues. In DNA form, the CDR3 reads TGTGCCAGCTTGGCCCCCCACAGGAGCAGTGAGACCCAGTACTTC. This encodes CASLAPHRSSETQYF. Using reference TRBV7-9 and TRBJ2-5 for the parts outside the CDR3, the full variable domain is DTGVSQNPRHKITKRGQNVTFRCDPISEHNRLYWYRQTLGQGPEFLTYFQNEAQLEKSRLLSDRFSAERPKGSFSTLEIQRTEQGDSAMYLCASLAPHRSSETQYFGPGTRLLVL.